Below are 26 T cell receptor beta chains sequenced from a single sample in a study of blood T cell repertoires in COVID-19. Sequencing was performed with immunoSEQ multiplex PCR; in TCRdb, only in-frame clones are kept and a portion is missing. The sample carries roughly 300,000 clones, 75% to 85% recorded once. Sequencing input: peripheral blood. These receptors were taken from a human donor in a cohort sampled during active COVID-19.

V is TRBV6-6 and J is TRBJ2-7; 8 positions match TRBD1. Germline trimming cut 7 bases from V and 0 bases from J; bases unmatched to any gene: 5. Germline-derived CDR1 and CDR2 are MNHNY and SVGAGI (reference sequence). This CDR3 has 14 residues. DNA for the CDR3: TGTGCCAGCACAGGACAGGGACTCTCCTACGAGCAGTACTTC. Protein sequence: CASTGQGLSYEQYF.

The chain couples TRBV5-4 to TRBJ1-2; TRBD1 aligns across 9 bases. Germline V lookup: CDR1 SGHNT, CDR2 YYREEE (reference sequence). The junction had 12 bases not matched to a gene; V was cut back by 4 bases and J by 8 bases. The CDR3 is made up of 15 amino acids. The CDR3 DNA reads as TGTGCCAGCAGCGTCCGGGACAGGGCTCTCCACGGCTACACCTTC. This encodes CASSVRDRALHGYTF.

V usage is TRBV6-5 and J usage is TRBJ1-2; 7 bases are a match to TRBD1. CDR1 is MNHEY and CDR2 is SVGAGI in the germline V gene. The CDR3 loop spans 14 amino acids. V lost 5 bases and J lost 2; bases outside the gene matches: 5. CDR3 bases: TGTGCCAGCAGTACGGGACAGCCGAACTATGGCTACACCTTC. As protein: CASSTGQPNYGYTF.

This clone has only one observation. This sequence joins TRBV11-3 and TRBJ2-3; D might be TRBD1 (7 bases). Looked up from germline, CDR1 is SGHNT and CDR2 is YENEEA. This CDR3 spans 17 amino acids. Trimming removed 3 bases at V and 0 bases at J, with 16 bases between. CDR3 DNA sequence: TGTGCCAGCAGCTTTCGCGGGACAGTCTCTAGCACAGATACGCAGTATTTT. As protein: CASSFRGTVSSTDTQYF.

V and J are TRBV7-9 and TRBJ1-5, with TRBD1 identical over 9 bases. V shed 6 bases, J shed 2 bases, and the junction held 5 bases outside the gene matches. The CDR3 runs 15 residues. Germline V gene sequence: CDR1 SEHNR, CDR2 FQNEAQ (reference sequence). The CDR3 sequence: CASSTTGGGNQPQHF. For the CDR3, the DNA is TGTGCCAGCAGTACGACAGGGGGGGGCAATCAGCCCCAGCATTTT. Based on the CDR3 plus reference TRBV7-9 and TRBJ1-5, the full variable domain is DTGVSQNPRHKITKRGQNVTFRCDPISEHNRLYWYRQTLGQGPEFLTYFQNEAQLEKSRLLSDRFSAERPKGSFSTLEIQRTEQGDSAMYLCASSTTGGGNQPQHFGDGTRLSIL.

The rearrangement uses TRBV7-2 and TRBJ1-3, with D possibly matching TRBD1 (6 bases). Germline V gene lookup returns CDR1 SGHTA and CDR2 FQGNSA. This CDR3 contains 15 residues. V lost 5 bases, J lost 7 bases, and 18 bases lay in between. The CDR3 here is CASSARRGGRNTIYF. The CDR3 bases are TGTGCCAGCAGCGCTAGAAGGGGGGGGAGGAACACCATATATTTT.

V gene TRBV5-1 combines with J gene TRBJ2-5; TRBD1 agrees at 10 bases. Trimming took 7 bases from V and 4 from J; bases not matched to a gene: 10. CDR1 SGHRS and CDR2 YFSETQ come from the germline V gene. CDR3 length: 15 amino acids. The CDR3 DNA reads as TGCGCCAGCGGAGGGGACAGGGGAGCAGGAGAGACCCAGTACTTC. It translates to CASGGDRGAGETQYF.

Concerning this clone: Germline is not matched at one junction end, which may reflect a read error. This chain links TRBV10-2 with TRBJ2-1; 11 bases are a match to TRBD2. The CDR3 totals 22 residues. Looked up from germline, CDR1 is WSHSY and CDR2 is SAAADI. The CDR3 reads CANSESFLFHRASGGKYNEQFF. In nucleotides, the CDR3 is TGCGCCAACAGTGAGTCCTTTTTATTTCACAGAGCTAGCGGGGGGAAGTACAATGAGCAGTTCTTC.

In DNA form, the CDR3 reads TGTGCCAGTAGGGGTTTCAGGGCGGCTAACTATGGCTACACCTTC. As protein: CASRGFRAANYGYTF. The V call is TRBV19, the J call TRBJ1-2; the D gene is possibly TRBD1 (5 bases). CDR3 length: 15 residues. Germline V CDR1 and CDR2: LNHDA, SQIVND (reference sequence). V was clipped by 6 bases and J by 0 bases, with 14 bases between them.

This sequence joins TRBV19 and TRBJ1-4; D may be TRBD1 (6 bases). The CDR3 loop spans 14 amino acids. The germline CDR1 and CDR2 sequences are LNHDA and SQIVND (reference sequence). Trimming left V 1 base short and J 6 bases short, with 9 bases between. The CDR3 sequence: CASSIVKGDEKLFF. The CDR3, as DNA: TGTGCCAGTAGTATAGTGAAGGGGGATGAAAAACTGTTTTTT.

The gene calls are TRBV5-1 and TRBJ1-2; D gene unclear. V was clipped by 4 bases and J by 3 bases, with 16 bases between them. This CDR3 spans 15 amino acids. Per germline, CDR1 SGHRS and CDR2 YFSETQ. The DNA for the CDR3 is TGCGCCAGCAGCCCTACCCATAGAGGAGACTATGGCTACACCTTC. It is translated as CASSPTHRGDYGYTF.

The J gene is TRBJ2-7, the V gene TRBV6-5; 9 nucleotides line up with TRBD1. CDR1 MNHEY and CDR2 SVGAGI come from the germline V gene. Trimming at V came to 6 bases and at J to 4 bases, leaving 7 bases not matched to a gene. The CDR3 runs to 14 residues. The CDR3 loop is CASRYGTGQYEQYF. CDR3 in DNA: TGTGCCAGCAGATACGGGACAGGGCAGTACGAGCAGTACTTC.

This rearrangement joins TRBV6-5 to TRBJ2-1; 11 nucleotides line up with TRBD2. This CDR3 region has 16 residues. Germline V gene lookup returns CDR1 MNHEY and CDR2 SVGAGI. J gave up 4 bases and V 4 bases, and 6 bases lay outside the gene matches. CDR3 in DNA: TGTGCCAGCAGTTTGATAGCGGGGGGGAGTTACAATGAGCAGTTCTTC. Protein product: CASSLIAGGSYNEQFF.

V usage is TRBV30 and J usage is TRBJ2-2; D uncertain. There are 13 residues in the CDR3. The germline gives CDR1 GTSNPN, CDR2 SVGIG (reference sequence). Trimming left V 0 bases short and J 5 bases short, with 7 bases between. Here the CDR3 DNA reads TGTGCCTGGAGTGTCTACGGGACCGGGGAGCTGTTTTTT. Its protein is CAWSVYGTGELFF. Full variable domain (outside the CDR3, taken from reference TRBV30 and TRBJ2-2): SQTIHQWPATLVQPVGSPLSLECTVEGTSNPNLYWYRQAAGRGLQLLFYSVGIGQISSEVPQNLSASRPQDRQFILSSKKLLLSDSGFYLCAWSVYGTGELFFGEGSRLTVL.

The chain employs TRBV11-3 and TRBJ2-7; no firm D call. V was cut by 11 bases and J by 5 bases, with 19 bases left in between. CDR3 size: 13 residues. Per germline, CDR1 SGHNT and CDR2 YENEEA. The CDR3: CAPKRSYLNEQYF. Written as DNA, the CDR3 is TGTGCCCCTAAGAGGAGCTACCTGAACGAGCAGTACTTC.

This chain uses TRBV2 with TRBJ2-7, with D possibly matching TRBD1 (6 bases). Germline values: CDR1 SNHLY, CDR2 FYNNEI. V was pared by 1 base and J by 0 bases, with 16 bases between. The CDR3 totals 17 residues. CDR3 coding DNA: TGTGCCAGCAGTGAAGTTCGAGACAGGCTGAGCTCCTACGAGCAGTACTTC. Translating gives CASSEVRDRLSSYEQYF.

The chain joins TRBV5-1 to TRBJ2-3; a possible D gene is TRBD2 (5 bases). V lost 0 bases, J lost 2 bases, and 13 bases lay in between. This CDR3 region has 16 residues. Per germline, CDR1 SGHRS and CDR2 YFSETQ. The CDR3 sequence: CASSLGATGTTDTQYF. In nucleotides, the CDR3 is TGCGCCAGCAGCTTGGGGGCTACGGGAACCACAGATACGCAGTATTTT.

V is TRBV2 and J is TRBJ2-5, with D possibly matching TRBD2 (6 bases). V was trimmed by 6 bases and J by 10 bases, leaving 12 bases between them. In germline, CDR1 is SNHLY, CDR2 FYNNEI. This CDR3 has 11 residues. CDR3 in amino acids: CASRARLGQYF. CDR3 nucleotides: TGTGCCAGCAGGGCCCGACTAGGCCAGTACTTC.

The rearrangement links TRBV30 to TRBJ2-1; D gene unclear. Trimming cost V 3 bases and J 6 bases, with 12 bases left between them. Germline loops: CDR1 GTSNPN, CDR2 SVGIG (reference sequence). The CDR3 covers 13 residues. Here the CDR3 DNA reads TGTGCCTGGAGCCAGACTGATGCCAATGAGCAGTTCTTC. This sequence encodes CAWSQTDANEQFF.

The chain links TRBV19 to TRBJ1-2; TRBD1 aligns across 9 bases. Per germline, CDR1 LNHDA and CDR2 SQIVND (reference sequence). This CDR3 comprises 16 residues. V shed 4 bases, J shed 4 bases, and the junction held 10 bases outside the gene matches. The CDR3 here is CASSTPGQGKGYGYTF. CDR3 coding DNA: TGTGCCAGTAGTACCCCGGGACAGGGTAAGGGCTATGGCTACACCTTC.

The V call is TRBV19, the J call TRBJ1-3, with 9 nucleotides matching TRBD1. The trim removed 3 bases at V and 3 bases at J, leaving 6 bases unmatched. CDR3 length: 16 residues. CDR1 and CDR2 from the germline V gene are LNHDA and SQIVND (reference sequence). For the CDR3, the DNA is TGTGCCAGTAGTATCGGACAGGGGACATTTGGAAACACCATATATTTT. Its translation is CASSIGQGTFGNTIYF.

The chain has TRBV30 and TRBJ1-2; 8 nucleotides match TRBD1. Trimming removed 2 bases from V and 4 bases from J; junction bases left unmatched: 6. CDR1 and CDR2 from the germline V gene are GTSNPN and SVGIG (reference sequence). The CDR3 runs to 14 residues. The CDR3 loop is CAWSRQGTTYGYTF. CDR3 nucleotide sequence: TGTGCCTGGAGTCGACAGGGGACCACCTATGGCTACACCTTC.

The chain is built from TRBV24-1 and TRBJ1-3; no firm D call. Germline values: CDR1 KGHDR, CDR2 SFDVKD. The CDR3 spans 13 residues. V shed 7 bases and J shed 0 bases, with 6 bases lying between them. In DNA, the CDR3 is TGTGCCACCAGCACGAGCTCTGGAAACACCATATATTTT. It translates to CATSTSSGNTIYF.

The V call is TRBV12-3 or TRBV12-4, the J call TRBJ2-7; the D gene is possibly TRBD2 (5 bases). The CDR3 totals 13 residues. The ends were cut back, 2 bases at V and 6 bases at J, with 11 bases in the middle. This CDR3 reads CASSLRRPPEQYF. CDR3 DNA sequence: TGTGCCAGCAGTTTAAGGAGGCCACCCGAGCAGTACTTC.

The genes are TRBV5-1 and TRBJ2-2, with D possibly matching TRBD2 (6 bases). Germline lookup yields CDR1 SGHRS and CDR2 YFSETQ. The CDR3 extends over 14 amino acids. V lost 5 bases to trimming and J lost 2 bases, with 10 bases between them. The chain's CDR3 is CASRWDLNTGELFF. CDR3 nucleotide sequence: TGCGCCAGCAGGTGGGACTTAAACACCGGGGAGCTGTTTTTT.

The J gene is TRBJ1-1, the V gene TRBV11-2; 9 nucleotides line up with TRBD1. The germline V gene has CDR1 SGHAT and CDR2 FQNNGV. Trimming cost V 1 base and J 10 bases; bases outside gene matches: 10. The CDR3 contains 15 residues. CDR3 DNA: TGTGCCAGCAGCTTAGGTCTCGGGACAGGGCGAATAGCTTTCTTT. Translation gives CASSLGLGTGRIAFF.